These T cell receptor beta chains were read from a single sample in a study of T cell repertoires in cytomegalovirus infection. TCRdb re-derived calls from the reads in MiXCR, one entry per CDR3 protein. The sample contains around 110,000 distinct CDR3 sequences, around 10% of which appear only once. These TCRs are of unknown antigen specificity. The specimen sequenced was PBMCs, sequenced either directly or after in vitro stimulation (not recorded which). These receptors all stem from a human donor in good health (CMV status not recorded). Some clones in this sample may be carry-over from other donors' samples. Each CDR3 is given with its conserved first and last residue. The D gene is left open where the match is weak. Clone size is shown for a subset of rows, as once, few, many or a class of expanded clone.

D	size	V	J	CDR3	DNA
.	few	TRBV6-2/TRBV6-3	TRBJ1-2	CASSSVTDLGYTF	TGTGCCAGCAGTTCCGTGACAGATCTCGGCTACACCTTC
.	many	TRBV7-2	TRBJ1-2	CASSLTAGPYGYTF	TGTGCCAGCAGCTTAACGGCCGGACCCTATGGCTACACCTTC
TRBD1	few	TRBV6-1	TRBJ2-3	CASSAQGSVTDTQYF	TGTGCCAGCAGCGCACAGGGGTCAGTCACAGATACGCAGTATTTT
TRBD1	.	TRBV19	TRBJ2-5	CASSVMTGGTQYF	TGTGCCAGTAGTGTAATGACAGGGGGTACCCAGTACTTC
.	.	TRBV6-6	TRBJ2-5	CATNNDAGFLGAQYF	TGTGCCACCAATAACGATGCAGGGTTCCTTGGGGCCCAGTACTTC
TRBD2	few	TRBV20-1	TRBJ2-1	CSARSGLAGWGNEQFF	TGCAGTGCTAGATCCGGACTAGCGGGATGGGGGAACGAGCAGTTCTTC
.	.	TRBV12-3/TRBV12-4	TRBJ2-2	CASVRGHVNTGELFF	TGTGCCAGTGTCCGGGGACACGTGAACACCGGGGAGCTGTTTTTT
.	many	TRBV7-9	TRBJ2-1	CASSLGAQVDEQFF	TGTGCCAGCAGCTTGGGGGCCCAGGTCGATGAGCAGTTCTTC
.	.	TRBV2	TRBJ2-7	CASSHRRVYEQYF	TGTGCCAGCAGTCACAGAAGAGTCTACGAGCAGTACTTC
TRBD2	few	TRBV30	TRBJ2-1	CAWSPAPLAVSYNEQFF	TGTGCCTGGAGCCCAGCCCCACTAGCGGTTTCCTACAATGAGCAGTTCTTC
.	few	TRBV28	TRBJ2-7	CASTSVEGANEQYF	TGTGCCAGCACCTCCGTGGAGGGGGCGAACGAGCAGTACTTC
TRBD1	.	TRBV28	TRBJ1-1	CASSTQGAPEAFF	TGTGCCAGCAGCACACAGGGGGCACCTGAAGCTTTCTTT
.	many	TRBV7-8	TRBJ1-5	CASSRGEISNQPQHF	TGTGCCAGCAGCCGAGGGGAGATTAGCAATCAGCCCCAGCATTTT
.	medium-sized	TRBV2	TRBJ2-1	CASSEVQLVTAYLNEQFF	TGTGCCAGCAGTGAAGTCCAACTAGTGACGGCCTACCTCAATGAGCAGTTCTTC
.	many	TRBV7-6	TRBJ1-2	CASSLSAAGRRGYTF	TGTGCCAGCAGCTTATCGGCGGCAGGGCGACGTGGCTACACCTTC
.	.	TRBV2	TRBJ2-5	CATPPTEGEEETQYF	TGTGCCACCCCCCCCACCGAGGGCGAGGAAGAGACCCAGTACTTC
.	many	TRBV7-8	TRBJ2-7	CASSLAGTPYEQYF	TGTGCCAGCAGCTTAGCGGGGACACCCTACGAGCAGTACTTC
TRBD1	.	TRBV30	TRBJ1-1	CAWSSGQGTEAFF	TGTGCCTGGAGTTCAGGACAGGGAACTGAAGCTTTCTTT
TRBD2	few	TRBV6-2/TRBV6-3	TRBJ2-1	CASTSSGAYNEQFF	TGTGCCAGCACTTCTAGCGGCGCCTACAATGAGCAGTTCTTC
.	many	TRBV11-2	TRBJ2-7	CASSLGAGEQYF	TGTGCCAGCAGCTTAGGGGCCGGCGAGCAGTACTTC